These 29 T cell receptor beta chains were all obtained from the same sample, sequenced in a study of CD8+ T cells in alopecia areata. Extraction and reverse transcription of RNA yielded cDNA as the sequencing template. Libraries were prepared by immunoSEQ multiplex PCR; TCRdb keeps only in-frame clonotypes and omits some of them. The table shows about 56,000 clones, with roughly 96% occurring only once. Sequencing was performed on CD8+ T cells sorted from blood, taken at week 0. These receptors came from a human donor with alopecia areata.

The chain combines TRBV2 with TRBJ1-6, with a possible D match to TRBD1 (5 bases). This CDR3 region has 17 residues. CDR1 and CDR2 from the germline V gene are SNHLY and FYNNEI. Trimming took off 0 bases at V and 11 bases at J, with 20 bases between the two ends. The CDR3 loop is CASSEAPFRGVGPPLHF. CDR3 coding DNA: TGTGCCAGCAGTGAAGCCCCCTTCCGAGGTGTGGGGCCACCCCTCCACTTT.

The chain uses TRBV2 and TRBJ1-3; D perhaps matches TRBD1 (5 bases). This CDR3 contains 17 residues. Germline CDR1 reads SNHLY; CDR2 reads FYNNEI. Deletions cut 6 bases from V and 4 bases from J, with 22 bases between. Written as DNA, the CDR3 is TGTGCCAGCAGCCCGACTCTGGGGGACGTGGTGGGAAACACCATATATTTT. It translates to CASSPTLGDVVGNTIYF. Full variable domain (rest looked up from reference TRBV2 and TRBJ1-3): EPEVTQTPSHQVTQMGQEVILRCVPISNHLYFYWYRQILGQKVEFLVSFYNNEISEKSEIFDDQFSVERPDGSNFTLKIRSTKLEDSAMYFCASSPTLGDVVGNTIYFGEGSWLTVV.

The rearrangement uses TRBV29-1 and TRBJ2-2, with TRBD1 matching over 10 bases. This CDR3 is 14 amino acids long. Germline trimming cut 6 bases from V and 7 bases from J; bases unmatched to any gene: 8. Germline V gene lookup returns CDR1 SQVTM and CDR2 ANQGSEA. The CDR3 reads CSVGGTGVGGELFF. The CDR3 DNA reads as TGCAGCGTCGGCGGGACAGGGGTCGGCGGGGAGCTGTTTTTT.

The chain employs TRBV6-5 and TRBJ1-2, with D unclear. Trimming pared 5 bases from V and 5 bases from J, leaving 9 bases between. Germline lookup yields CDR1 MNHEY and CDR2 SVGAGI. The CDR3 has 12 amino acids. The CDR3 DNA is TGTGCCAGCAGTCCCGGGCCTTATGGCTACACCTTC. This sequence encodes CASSPGPYGYTF.

This chain uses TRBV5-1 with TRBJ1-1, with D possibly being TRBD1 (5 bases). Germline CDR1 and CDR2: SGHRS and YFSETQ. The CDR3 is 14 amino acids. With 2 bases removed from V and 1 base from J, the gap between germline ends came to 9 bases. The CDR3 here is CASSFRTPNTEAFF. CDR3 nucleotide sequence: TGCGCCAGCAGCTTTCGGACACCGAACACTGAAGCTTTCTTT.

The chain carries TRBV7-2 and TRBJ2-5; D not resolved. Between the trimmed V and J ends, which lost 7 bases and 4 bases, there was a span of 10 bases. CDR1 and CDR2 (germline): SGHTA, FQGNSA. The CDR3 spans 12 residues. CDR3 sequence (DNA): TGTGCCAGCAACCACCTACGAGAGACCCAGTACTTC. This translates into CASNHLRETQYF.

The rearrangement joins TRBV7-6 to TRBJ2-5, with a tentative D call TRBD1 (5 bases). Trimming pared 6 bases from V and 4 bases from J, leaving 18 bases between. This CDR3 contains 15 residues. Per the germline V gene, CDR1 is SGHVS and CDR2 is FNYEAQ. CDR3 region: CASSRTWGGGETQYF. CDR3 sequence (DNA): TGTGCCAGCAGTAGAACTTGGGGCGGCGGAGAGACCCAGTACTTC.

In DNA, the CDR3 is TGTGCCAGCAGCTCACCAGGGGTTCTCGACGAGCAGTACTTC. It is translated as CASSSPGVLDEQYF. The genes are TRBV5-4 and TRBJ2-7; D possibly corresponds to TRBD1 (6 bases). The V end lost 3 bases, the J end lost 5 bases, and 15 bases lay between the germline ends. Germline loops: CDR1 SGHNT, CDR2 YYREEE (reference sequence). The CDR3 runs 14 residues.

This clone is medium-sized in the sample. The V gene is TRBV7-9, the J gene TRBJ2-2, with D maybe TRBD1 (6 bases). Germline V CDR1 and CDR2: SEHNR, FQNEAQ (reference sequence). Trimming shortened V by 5 bases and J by 4 bases, and 11 bases separated the two germline ends. This CDR3 comprises 14 residues. CDR3 sequence reads: CASSVGTTTGELFF. In DNA, the CDR3 is TGTGCCAGCAGCGTGGGGACAACCACCGGGGAGCTGTTTTTT.

The table lists this clone with a count of one. The gene calls are TRBV7-9 and TRBJ2-7; D ambiguous. The CDR3 contains 15 residues. V gave up 5 bases and J gave up 2 bases, with 16 bases separating them. Germline assignment: CDR1 SEHNR and CDR2 FQNEAQ (reference sequence). The CDR3 bases are TGTGCCAGCAGCCCCCAAGCAGGCACCCCCTACGAGCAGTACTTC. This encodes CASSPQAGTPYEQYF.

This clone turned up a few times. The V call is TRBV19, the J call TRBJ2-1, with D perhaps being TRBD1 or TRBD2 (7 bases each). The ends were cut back, 5 bases at V and 3 bases at J, with 17 bases in the middle. The CDR3 totals 16 residues. Germline V gives CDR1 LNHDA, CDR2 SQIVND (reference sequence). The CDR3 region has the DNA TGTGCCAGTAGTGGGTCGGGACAGCGGGACTACAATGAGCAGTTCTTC. As protein: CASSGSGQRDYNEQFF.

The chain couples TRBV7-8 to TRBJ2-7; D not certain. V lost 3 bases, J lost 1 base, and 4 bases lay in between. In germline, CDR1 is SGHVS, CDR2 FQNEAQ. CDR3 length: 12 amino acids. In DNA, the CDR3 is TGTGCCAGCAGCTTCGGGTCCTACGAGCAGTACTTC. Its protein is CASSFGSYEQYF. Full variable domain (missing parts from reference TRBV7-8 and TRBJ2-7): GAGVSQSPRYKVAKRGQDVALRCDPISGHVSLFWYQQALGQGPEFLTYFQNEAQLDKSGLPSDRFFAERPEGSVSTLKIQRTQQEDSAVYLCASSFGSYEQYFGPGTRLTVT.

The chain is built from TRBV4-1 and TRBJ2-1, with D hard to call. Germline V gene data show CDR1 as MGHRA and CDR2 as YSYEKL. The CDR3 contains 16 residues. V shed 5 bases and J shed 0 bases, with 14 bases lying between them. CDR3 region: CASSTTRLSSYNEQFF. The CDR3 coding sequence is TGCGCCAGCAGCACCACCCGCCTGAGCTCCTACAATGAGCAGTTCTTC.

The count of this clone is one. V and J are TRBV11-3 and TRBJ2-3; D is unclear. With 2 bases removed from V and 0 bases from J, the gap between germline ends came to 9 bases. This CDR3 spans 15 amino acids. Germline assignment: CDR1 SGHNT and CDR2 YENEEA. CDR3 in DNA: TGTGCCAGCAGCTTAACCGGGTTAAGCACAGATACGCAGTATTTT. Residues: CASSLTGLSTDTQYF.

The genes are TRBV27 and TRBJ2-7; the match to TRBD2 covers 10 bases. The germline V gene has CDR1 MNHEY and CDR2 SMNVEV (reference sequence). The CDR3 sequence is 16 residues long. The V gene end was trimmed by 6 bases and the J gene end by 7 bases; junction bases not matched to a gene: 15. The CDR3 coding sequence is TGTGCCAGCAGCCCGCCCTCTAGCGGGGGTATGAAGGAGCAGTACTTC. This encodes CASSPPSSGGMKEQYF.

This clone was observed a single time. This chain joins TRBV4-1 and TRBJ2-1; 10 positions agree with TRBD2. The ends lost 1 base at V and 15 bases at J; junction bases unmatched: 21. This CDR3 is built from 18 residues. Germline CDR1 MGHRA, CDR2 YSYEKL. CDR3 region: CASSQADQTSGYQSEGFF. CDR3 coding DNA: TGCGCCAGCAGCCAAGCCGACCAGACTAGCGGGTATCAATCAGAGGGGTTCTTC.

This rearrangement joins TRBV27 to TRBJ2-7; 7 bases align to TRBD2. J lost 5 bases, V lost 5 bases, and 9 bases had no gene match. Looked up from germline, CDR1 is MNHEY and CDR2 is SMNVEV (reference sequence). CDR3 length: 14 amino acids. CDR3 DNA: TGTGCCAGCAGTATCTACGGGGGGTCTGACGAGCAGTACTTC. Translated: CASSIYGGSDEQYF.

The chain employs TRBV7-2 and TRBJ2-7; 8 bases line up with TRBD2. Germline assignment: CDR1 SGHTA and CDR2 FQGNSA. Unmatched junction bases numbered 11, after V lost 5 bases and J lost 2 bases. The CDR3 length is 16 residues. The CDR3 DNA sequence: TGTGCCAGCAGCCAAGAGGATAGCGGGGCCACCTACGAGCAGTACTTC. Protein sequence: CASSQEDSGATYEQYF.

The rearrangement links TRBV5-6 to TRBJ2-5, with D uncertain. CDR1 is SGHDT, CDR2 YYEEEE, per germline. The ends were cut back, 4 bases at V and 5 bases at J, with 12 bases in the middle. The CDR3 runs 13 residues. The CDR3 DNA sequence: TGTGCCAGCAGCCCCTTGGGCGTTGAGACCCAGTACTTC. Amino acid sequence: CASSPLGVETQYF.

V gene TRBV6-6 combines with J gene TRBJ2-1; a weak D match, TRBD2 (7 bases). V was clipped by 7 bases and J by 1 base, with 14 bases between them. CDR1 is MNHNY and CDR2 is SVGAGI in the germline V gene (reference sequence). This CDR3 has 15 residues. The CDR3 reads CASNTAGASYNEQFF. The CDR3 nucleotides are TGTGCCAGCAACACCGCGGGGGCGTCCTACAATGAGCAGTTCTTC.

The chain links TRBV5-1 to TRBJ1-2, with a tentative D call TRBD1 (6 bases). V shed 2 bases and J shed 5 bases, with 37 bases lying between them. CDR1 is SGHRS and CDR2 is YFSETQ in the germline V gene. The CDR3 extends over 22 amino acids. Here the CDR3 reads CASSFLGNGGSGQPGNYYGYTF. The CDR3 DNA follows: TGCGCCAGCAGCTTCTTGGGAAACGGCGGGTCTGGACAGCCCGGTAATTATTATGGCTACACCTTC.

J is TRBJ1-4 and V is TRBV19, with 10 bases fitting TRBD1. After removal of 6 bases from V and 7 bases from J, the junction contained 8 bases not matched to a gene. The CDR3 sequence is 15 residues long. CDR1 LNHDA and CDR2 SQIVND come from the germline V gene (reference sequence). CDR3 loop: CASSQDRGRIEKLFF. CDR3 in DNA: TGTGCCAGTAGCCAAGACAGGGGGCGGATTGAAAAACTGTTTTTT.

V gene TRBV19 combines with J gene TRBJ2-5; 10 bases map to TRBD2. J gave up 5 bases and V 4 bases, and 4 bases lay outside the gene matches. The CDR3 runs to 14 residues. The germline V gene encodes CDR1 LNHDA and CDR2 SQIVND (reference sequence). In DNA form, the CDR3 reads TGTGCCAGTAGTAGGCTAGCGGGGGACGAGACCCAGTACTTC. Amino acid sequence: CASSRLAGDETQYF.

The chain carries TRBV6-5 and TRBJ1-2; 7 nucleotides agree with TRBD1. Germline CDR1 and CDR2: MNHEY and SVGAGI. The V segment lost 6 bases and the J segment 5 bases; nucleotides outside the gene matches: 9. This CDR3 has 14 residues. CDR3: CASRPARQGYGYTF. CDR3 sequence (DNA): TGTGCCAGCAGGCCCGCGAGACAGGGATATGGCTACACCTTC.

This chain joins TRBV7-9 and TRBJ2-1, with D possibly TRBD2 on 5 matching bases. The V gene's germline CDR1 is SEHNR and CDR2 FQNEAQ (reference sequence). This CDR3 region has 15 residues. The V gene lost 5 bases and the J gene lost 7 bases, with 18 bases spanning the gap. CDR3 region: CASSPSTSTSNEQFF. CDR3 nucleotides: TGTGCCAGCAGCCCGTCGACCTCTACTAGTAATGAGCAGTTCTTC. Using reference TRBV7-9 and TRBJ2-1 for the parts outside the CDR3, the full variable domain is DTGVSQNPRHKITKRGQNVTFRCDPISEHNRLYWYRQTLGQGPEFLTYFQNEAQLEKSRLLSDRFSAERPKGSFSTLEIQRTEQGDSAMYLCASSPSTSTSNEQFFGPGTRLTVL.

To note about this clone: The junction does not match germline at one end; this may be a read error. V and J are TRBV7-7 and TRBJ2-5; TRBD2 might be the D (7 bases). The CDR3 has 15 residues. CDR1 is SSHAT, CDR2 FNYEAQ, per germline (reference sequence). The CDR3 nucleotides read TGTGCTAGCAGCTCCAATGGAGGGGGGGGAGAGACCCAGTACTTC. It codes for CASSSNGGGGETQYF.

The chain uses TRBV7-2 and TRBJ1-1, with D tentatively TRBD1 (6 bases). V lost 6 bases, J lost 0 bases, and 14 bases lay in between. The germline V gene encodes CDR1 SGHTA and CDR2 FQGNSA. This CDR3 has 15 residues. CDR3 sequence (DNA): TGTGCCAGCAGGGTGACAGGACCTTTGAACACTGAAGCTTTCTTT. Its translation is CASRVTGPLNTEAFF.

V gene TRBV6-6 combines with J gene TRBJ2-5, with D uncertain. Germline CDR1 reads MNHNY; CDR2 reads SVGAGI (reference sequence). This CDR3 comprises 14 residues. Trimming cost V 5 bases and J 4 bases, with 14 bases left between them. This CDR3 is CASSRVIGGETQYF. DNA for the CDR3: TGTGCCAGCAGTAGGGTTATCGGCGGAGAGACCCAGTACTTC.

The chain joins TRBV6-5 to TRBJ2-5, with no clear D. In germline, CDR1 is MNHEY, CDR2 SVGAGI. Trimming took off 6 bases at V and 5 bases at J, with 10 bases between the two ends. The CDR3 has 12 residues. The CDR3 spells CASRLMGETQYF. The CDR3 DNA sequence: TGTGCCAGCAGATTGATGGGGGAGACCCAGTACTTC.